This TCR beta chain originates from a study of shared clonotypes between healthy human individuals. Authors' analysis steps: Junction-only sequences without quality scores came from ImmunoSEQ, so filtering differed. Repertoires were generated with immunoSEQ multiplex PCR, while TCRdb's copy carries only in-frame clones and drops some. That table is the source of V, J and clone size, and D and trimming were worked out from the DNA. The top ten hold around 1.7% of the sample, which has about 710,000 clones, more than 70% seen once. Germline V gene sequence: CDR1 MDHEN, CDR2 SYDVKM. V was clipped by 3 bases and J by 1 base, with 15 bases between them. CDR3 size: 16 residues. Comments on this clone: No antigen is known for it.

Study-wide results and caveats: Among donors, sharing of clonotypes was expected to be affected by sequencing depth. Rarefaction demonstrated incomplete sorted-subset sequencing despite large depth.

The sequencing sample was made of memory CD4+ T cells sorted from blood. Sample subset: CD45RA-negative fraction. The chain recombines TRBV28 with TRBJ2-5; D is undetermined. This sequence originates from a woman younger than 45 in good health. This CDR3 is CASSFPGSGTQETQYF. The CDR3 DNA is TGTGCCAGCAGTTTTCCCGGGTCTGGTACCCAAGAGACCCAGTACTTC.